What follows are 32 T cell receptor beta chains derived from one specimen sequenced in a study of blood T cells in healthy people across ages. A J-beta primer mix and a sample-barcoded 5' primer were used in a second PCR of about 7 to 12 cycles. One entry per CDR3 protein, called by TCRdb with MiXCR from the 5' RACE reads. The repertoire consists of approximately 1,100,000 distinct CDR3 sequences, with 40% to 55% occurring once and the leading ten covering 15% to 20%. Sequences were obtained from blood. The source is a woman aged 55 to 70 in good health.

This sequence joins TRBV27 and TRBJ2-7; 8 bases fit TRBD1. J lost 1 base, V lost 8 bases, and 4 bases had no gene match. The germline CDR1 and CDR2 sequences are MNHEY and SMNVEV (reference sequence). The CDR3 length is 13 residues. The CDR3 nucleotides are TGTGCCAGCGGACAGGGCCCGTCCTACGAGCAGTACTTC. Encoded protein: CASGQGPSYEQYF.

The rearrangement joins TRBV28 to TRBJ2-4, with D possibly being TRBD2 (6 bases). This CDR3 contains 16 residues. Trimming removed 2 bases from V and 1 base from J, with 12 bases in between. Germline V gene sequence: CDR1 MDHEN, CDR2 SYDVKM. The DNA of the CDR3 is TGTGCCAGCAGTTTACAAGGACGGGGGGCCAAAAACATTCAGTACTTC. The encoded protein is CASSLQGRGAKNIQYF.

The gene calls are TRBV2 and TRBJ2-7; 7 nucleotides align to TRBD1. With 7 bases clipped from V and 0 bases from J, the junction kept 9 bases outside the gene matches. CDR1 SNHLY and CDR2 FYNNEI come from the germline V gene. This CDR3 region has 15 residues. CDR3 in DNA: TGTGCCAGCAAACTACAGGGGCTGGCCTCCTACGAGCAGTACTTC. Amino acid sequence: CASKLQGLASYEQYF.

DNA for the CDR3: TGTGCCAGCAAGAGGGGGAGAGGGGGTGGCTACAATGAGCAGTTCTTC. Its translation: CASKRGRGGGYNEQFF. The rearrangement uses TRBV6-6 and TRBJ2-1; D perhaps matches TRBD1 (6 bases). CDR1 is MNHNY, CDR2 SVGAGI, per germline (reference sequence). Trimming cost V 7 bases and J 3 bases, with 19 bases left between them. CDR3 length: 16 residues.

This clonotype was counted between two and nine times. The chain links TRBV20-1 to TRBJ2-7, with 9 bases matching TRBD1. Trimming cost V 6 bases and J 2 bases; bases outside gene matches: 5. CDR1 is DFQATT and CDR2 is SNEGSKA in the germline V gene (reference sequence). The CDR3 covers 13 residues. CDR3 loop: CSAAGTGTYEQYF. The CDR3 DNA reads as TGCAGTGCCGCCGGGACAGGGACCTACGAGCAGTACTTC.

Only one count was recorded for this clonotype. The chain links TRBV20-1 to TRBJ2-7; 8 nucleotides align to TRBD2. The last part of the DNA fits TRBJ2-5 better; the J call may be wrong. Looked up from germline, CDR1 is DFQATT and CDR2 is SNEGSKA (reference sequence). The CDR3 covers 14 residues. The CDR3: CSAQTSARSETQYF. The CDR3 coding sequence is TGCAGTGCCCAGACTAGCGCTCGTAGTGAGACCCAGTACTTC.

V gene TRBV6-5 combines with J gene TRBJ2-7; D perhaps matches TRBD1 (6 bases). The CDR3 covers 13 residues. Germline V lookup: CDR1 MNHEY, CDR2 SVGAGI. Trimming shortened V by 6 bases and J by 4 bases, and 13 bases separated the two germline ends. CDR3 coding DNA: TGTGCCAGCAGGGACAGTTCTAGATACGAGCAGTACTTC. Protein product: CASRDSSRYEQYF.

This clonotype was picked up a small number of times. The gene calls are TRBV12-3 or TRBV12-4 and TRBJ2-2, with 8 bases that match TRBD1. This CDR3 region has 15 residues. V was pared by 2 bases and J by 7 bases, with 6 bases of the junction left unmatched. CDR3 residues: CASSLRTGFGGELFF. In DNA, the CDR3 is TGTGCCAGCAGTTTAAGGACAGGGTTTGGCGGGGAGCTGTTTTTT.

The rearrangement links TRBV5-1 to TRBJ2-5; D perhaps matches TRBD1 (6 bases). With the DNA end fitting TRBJ2-7 better, the J assignment may be wrong. The CDR3 contains 14 residues. Germline values: CDR1 SGHRS, CDR2 YFSETQ. DNA for the CDR3: TGCGCCAGCAGCAAGACAGAGGGACATTACGAGCAGTACTTC. Encoded protein: CASSKTEGHYEQYF.

With regard to this clonotype: A much larger clonotype is one base distant, so this may be a read error. This sequence joins TRBV28 and TRBJ2-3; D is ambiguous. The CDR3 loop spans 13 amino acids. Germline V lookup: CDR1 MDHEN, CDR2 SYDVKM. The ends were cut back, 5 bases at V and 8 bases at J, with 14 bases in the middle. Written as DNA, the CDR3 is TGTGCCAGCAGTCCCCGGCCCGTAGGTACGCAGTATTTT. Amino acid sequence: CASSPRPVGTQYF.

The rearrangement links TRBV20-1 to TRBJ1-5, with D unresolved. Germline V gene data show CDR1 as DFQATT and CDR2 as SNEGSKA (reference sequence). This CDR3 comprises 14 residues. The V end lost 4 bases, the J end lost 0 bases, and 10 bases lay between the germline ends. For the CDR3, the DNA is TGCAGTGCTAAGGATGACAATAGCAATCAGCCCCAGCATTTT. Its protein is CSAKDDNSNQPQHF.

This clonotype was seen many times. V and J are TRBV5-1 and TRBJ2-6, with 10 bases identical to TRBD1. V was clipped by 4 bases and J by 2 bases; unmatched bases: 6. Germline V gene sequence: CDR1 SGHRS, CDR2 YFSETQ. The CDR3 contains 17 residues. CDR3 DNA sequence: TGCGCCAGCAGCCTAACCGGGACAGGGGCTGGGGCCAACGTCCTGACTTTC. Protein: CASSLTGTGAGANVLTF.

In its sample, this clonotype was seen a few times. The rearrangement joins TRBV25-1 to TRBJ2-3, with D possibly TRBD2 on 6 matching bases. CDR1 is MGHDK and CDR2 is SYGVNS in the germline V gene. CDR3 size: 15 residues. V shed 5 bases and J shed 2 bases, with 14 bases lying between them. The CDR3 bases are TGTGCCAGCAGTCCCTGGGGACTTCACACAGATACGCAGTATTTT. This codes for CASSPWGLHTDTQYF.

This clonotype was seen a handful of times. This chain connects TRBV5-1 to TRBJ2-1; tentatively, D is TRBD2 (5 bases). This CDR3 has 16 amino acids. Germline CDR1 and CDR2: SGHRS and YFSETQ. Between the trimmed V and J ends, which lost 3 bases and 0 bases, there was a span of 13 bases. The CDR3 reads CASSSAGISSYNEQFF. The CDR3 coding sequence is TGCGCCAGCAGCTCGGCCGGGATAAGCTCCTACAATGAGCAGTTCTTC.

The V and J genes are TRBV9 and TRBJ2-1, with 10 bases matching TRBD1. Losses at the gene ends were 0 bases for V and 6 bases for J; bases not matched to a gene: 6. Germline V CDR1 and CDR2: SGDLS, YYNGEE. The CDR3 has 16 residues. CDR3 in amino acids: CASSVVGQGFINEQFF. CDR3 DNA sequence: TGTGCCAGCAGCGTAGTGGGACAGGGGTTTATCAATGAGCAGTTCTTC.

The chain is built from TRBV7-9 and TRBJ1-5; TRBD1 is a possible D gene (5 bases). The ends were cut back, 5 bases at V and 4 bases at J, with 12 bases in the middle. CDR1 and CDR2 (germline): SEHNR, FQNEAQ (reference sequence). The CDR3 has 14 amino acids. CDR3 in amino acids: CASSPGLPNQPQHF. DNA of the CDR3: TGTGCCAGCAGCCCGGGACTGCCGAATCAGCCCCAGCATTTT.

This clonotype was observed at least ten times. The gene calls are TRBV29-1 and TRBJ2-7; 10 nucleotides match TRBD1. The germline CDR1 and CDR2 sequences are SQVTM and ANQGSEA. V gave up 5 bases and J gave up 3 bases; unmatched junction bases: 7. CDR3 size: 14 residues. CDR3: CSVRSGTGDYEQYF. CDR3 nucleotides: TGCAGCGTTCGATCCGGGACAGGGGACTACGAGCAGTACTTC.

The chain couples TRBV20-1 to TRBJ2-2; D possibly corresponds to TRBD2 (6 bases). Trimming stripped 2 bases from V and 6 bases from J, with 19 bases between. The CDR3 is made up of 16 amino acids. Germline CDR1 is DFQATT and CDR2 is SNEGSKA (reference sequence). In DNA, the CDR3 is TGCAGTGCTAGAATGGGAGGAATGGGTCGGTCCGGGGAGCTGTTTTTT. Translating it yields CSARMGGMGRSGELFF.

The V gene is TRBV3-1, the J gene TRBJ2-1, with 10 bases identical to TRBD2. After removal of 0 bases from V and 0 bases from J, the junction contained 8 bases not matched to a gene. Germline CDR1 reads LGHDT; CDR2 reads YNNKEL (reference sequence). The CDR3 totals 19 residues. CDR3 in amino acids: CASSQDFSGGRSSYNEQFF. CDR3 bases: TGTGCCAGCAGCCAAGATTTTAGCGGGGGGCGCAGCTCCTACAATGAGCAGTTCTTC.

This chain joins TRBV29-1 and TRBJ1-4; D is unresolved. Trimming removed 7 bases from V and 5 bases from J, with 5 bases in between. The length of the CDR3 is 10 residues. Germline CDR1 is SQVTM and CDR2 is ANQGSEA. CDR3 coding DNA: TGCAGCGCCGGGAATGAAAAACTGTTTTTT. It specifies CSAGNEKLFF.

Only a few counts were recorded for this clonotype. The CDR3 region is CASSLGTGDVNEQFF. In DNA, the CDR3 is TGTGCCAGCAGCTTGGGGACAGGGGATGTGAATGAGCAGTTCTTC. The chain carries TRBV11-1 and TRBJ2-1; 10 bases agree with TRBD1. CDR1 is SGHAT and CDR2 is FQDESV in the germline V gene (reference sequence). This CDR3 is built from 15 residues. Trimming removed 3 bases from V and 7 bases from J; junction bases left unmatched: 6.

The chain uses TRBV27 and TRBJ2-4; TRBD1 agrees at 7 bases. Trimming cost V 4 bases and J 3 bases; bases outside gene matches: 0. Germline CDR1 MNHEY, CDR2 SMNVEV (reference sequence). The CDR3 is 13 amino acids. For the CDR3, the DNA is TGTGCCAGCAGTTCAGGGGGCAAAAACATTCAGTACTTC. Its protein product is CASSSGGKNIQYF.

The chain combines TRBV4-2 with TRBJ1-5; no clear D. Germline V gene data show CDR1 as LGHNA and CDR2 as YNFKEQ. The CDR3 sequence is 17 residues long. Trimming took off 1 base at V and 9 bases at J, with 22 bases between the two ends. CDR3 loop: CASSQAPGPGEISPQHF. CDR3 nucleotide sequence: TGTGCCAGCAGCCAAGCCCCCGGCCCCGGGGAGATTTCGCCCCAGCATTTT.

This clonotype was recorded a few times. The V gene is TRBV29-1, the J gene TRBJ2-7; 7 bases line up with TRBD1. There are 13 residues in the CDR3. Looked up from germline, CDR1 is SQVTM and CDR2 is ANQGSEA. Trimming cost V 1 base and J 1 base; bases outside gene matches: 1. As DNA, the CDR3 is TGCAGCGTTGAAGCGACAGGGTCCTACGAGCAGTACTTC. Protein product: CSVEATGSYEQYF.

The chain employs TRBV5-6 and TRBJ2-1; 8 bases agree with TRBD2. The germline V gene has CDR1 SGHDT and CDR2 YYEEEE. The CDR3 is 15 residues long. V dropped 4 bases and J dropped 12; count of bases not matched to a gene: 15. The CDR3 here is CASSTPSGRTEVQFF. In nucleotides, the CDR3 is TGTGCCAGCAGCACCCCCAGCGGGAGAACCGAGGTGCAGTTCTTC.

Concerning this clonotype: One end of the junction does not line up with germline, which may come from a read error. The chain uses TRBV10-3 and TRBJ2-3; possible D gene TRBD2, 5 bases. Germline values: CDR1 ENHRY, CDR2 SYGVKD. The CDR3 runs 12 residues. The CDR3: CTIRTSTDTQYF. The CDR3 nucleotides read TGTACCATCAGGACTAGCACAGATACGCAGTATTTT.

This clonotype was observed a few times. CDR3 coding DNA: TGCAGCGTTGCGCGAGGGAACACTGAAGCTTTCTTT. Protein: CSVARGNTEAFF. The chain couples TRBV29-1 to TRBJ1-1; no clear D gene. Germline lookup yields CDR1 SQVTM and CDR2 ANQGSEA. The CDR3 extends over 12 amino acids. V lost 4 bases, J lost 1 base, and 7 bases lay in between.

CDR3 bases: TGCAGTGCTAGCCCCTTAGGGACAGCGTACTTC. Translation gives CSASPLGTAYF. The rearrangement joins TRBV20-1 to TRBJ2-4; TRBD1 aligns across 7 bases. The CDR3 consists of 11 residues. V gave up 3 bases and J gave up 15 bases; unmatched junction bases: 8. Germline V gives CDR1 DFQATT, CDR2 SNEGSKA (reference sequence).

A remark on this clonotype: Relative to the germline gene, one junction end is altered; a read error may explain this. The chain employs TRBV12-3 or TRBV12-4 and TRBJ2-1; D remains ambiguous. The CDR3 contains 14 residues. The CDR3 sequence is CASSHVELYNGQFF. CDR3 nucleotides: TGTGCCAGCAGCCACGTGGAACTGTACAATGGGCAGTTCTTC.

V usage is TRBV5-1 and J usage is TRBJ1-1; D gene ambiguous. V lost 4 bases and J 0 bases, leaving 7 bases between the germline ends. This CDR3 comprises 13 residues. Germline V CDR1 and CDR2: SGHRS, YFSETQ. CDR3 DNA sequence: TGCGCCAGCAGCCAGCAGATGAACACTGAAGCTTTCTTT. Its protein product is CASSQQMNTEAFF.

This chain joins TRBV6-2 or TRBV6-3 and TRBJ2-7, with 11 bases aligning to TRBD2. CDR3 length equals 16 residues. Unmatched junction bases numbered 15, after V lost 7 bases and J lost 7 bases. The germline V gene has CDR1 MNHEY and CDR2 SVGEGT. The CDR3 region has the DNA TGTGCCAGCACTCTGAGGAGTACTAGCGGGAGTGTTGAGCAGTACTTC. Translation: CASTLRSTSGSVEQYF.

This clonotype was recorded a few times. The chain has TRBV28 and TRBJ1-1; D gene uncertain. CDR3 length equals 12 residues. The ends were cut back, 6 bases at V and 5 bases at J, with 10 bases in the middle. Germline-derived CDR1 and CDR2 are MDHEN and SYDVKM. The CDR3 nucleotides read TGTGCCAGCAGCCCAGGTGCGACTGAAGCTTTCTTT. It encodes CASSPGATEAFF.